This T cell receptor beta chain was retrieved from a study of immune characterization of retroperitoneal liposarcoma. This clonotype is medium-sized (0.01 to 0.1%) within its sample. Germline values: CDR1 MNHNS, CDR2 SASEGT. J was trimmed by 0 bases and V by 7 bases; bases with no gene match: 0. The CDR3 contains 12 residues. One entry per CDR3 protein results from TCRdb running MiXCR on the PCR reads. The data show over 9,000 distinct CDR3 sequences, approximately 26% seen once. Sequencing used tumor tissue. The V gene is TRBV6-1, the J gene TRBJ2-7, with TRBD2 matching over 7 bases. The TCR was taken from a female donor with retroperitoneal liposarcoma. CDR3 coding DNA: TGTGCCAGCAAGCGGGACTCCTACGAGCAGTACTTC. Its translation: CASKRDSYEQYF.